This record concerns one T cell receptor beta chain sequence. The antigen is unknown. The sample comes from a study of radiotherapy plus CTLA-4 blockade in lung cancer. Across the whole study: For 15% to 20% of patients, objective responses occurred, and 30% to 35% had disease control.

General observations from the study: Radiotherapy was combined with ipilimumab, and tumor-derived TCR clones then expanded in blood. Response, reportedly, was best predicted by interferon-beta along with early blood T cell clone dynamics.

Here immunoSEQ multiplex PCR was the method, and the copy in TCRdb shows in-frame clones only, minus some. The table includes 45,000 to 75,000 clones, around four fifths detected once. The study gave focal radiation plus ipilimumab CTLA-4 blockade to patients with chemo-refractory metastatic non-small-cell lung cancer. The CDR3 is 12 residues long. Germline CDR1 reads GTSNPN; CDR2 reads SVGIG (reference sequence). V was cut by 0 bases and J by 10 bases, with 12 bases left in between. The chain joins TRBV30 to TRBJ1-1; no reliable D call. The sample was peripheral blood, taken from a patient treated with radiotherapy plus ipilimumab. This sequence originates from a human donor with non-small cell lung cancer who had a partial response to radiotherapy plus ipilimumab. The CDR3 nucleotides read TGTGCCTGGAGTGTAGAGGGTCGTTCAGCTTTCTTT. This sequence encodes CAWSVEGRSAFF. The full variable domain, completed using reference TRBV30 and TRBJ1-1, is SQTIHQWPATLVQPVGSPLSLECTVEGTSNPNLYWYRQAAGRGLQLLFYSVGIGQISSEVPQNLSASRPQDRQFILSSKKLLLSDSGFYLCAWSVEGRSAFFGQGTRLTVV.